These T cell receptor beta chains were read from a single sample in a study of cytomegalovirus exposure and HLA in healthy donors. Clones were sequenced by immunoSEQ multiplex PCR, and TCRdb holds only the in-frame ones, with some missing. The sample yields under 150,000 clones, 75% to 85% seen once. The specimen sequenced was PBMCs. Receptors originate from a young man in good health and CMV-seropositive. The CDR3 runs from the conserved cysteine through the conserved F or W. Each record gives: CDR3 protein, CDR3 DNA, V gene, D gene, J gene, clone size. A D gene is named only where the DNA matches it firmly. Size is stated for part of the rows, as once, few or many counts, or as a class when the clone is expanded.

CASSPGGATYGYTF	TGTGCCAGCTCTCCCGGGGGGGCCACCTATGGCTACACCTTC	TRBV9	.	TRBJ1-2	.
CASSLIQRGEQFF	TGTGCCAGCAGTTTGATCCAGCGGGGTGAGCAGTTCTTC	TRBV28	TRBD2	TRBJ2-1	.
CAIGRAAGAYNEQFF	TGTGCCATTGGACGGGCGGCGGGAGCGTACAATGAGCAGTTCTTC	TRBV5-6	TRBD2	TRBJ2-1	.
CASSLDPTGGEQYF	TGCGCCAGCAGCTTAGACCCGACAGGGGGCGAGCAGTACTTC	TRBV5-1	TRBD1	TRBJ2-7	few
CSSTILAGDQETQYF	TGTTCCAGCACCATTCTGGCAGGTGATCAAGAGACCCAGTACTTC	TRBV7-9	.	TRBJ2-5	.
CASRIFGTSGHEQFF	TGTGCCAGCCGCATTTTTGGGACTAGCGGACATGAGCAGTTCTTC	TRBV5-6	TRBD2	TRBJ2-1	.
CASSPVAGYNEQFF	TGTGCCAGCAGTCCAGTAGCGGGCTACAATGAGCAGTTCTTC	TRBV28	TRBD2	TRBJ2-1	.
CASSLEKSSGAYNEQFF	TGTGCCAGCAGCTTGGAGAAATCTAGCGGAGCCTACAATGAGCAGTTCTTC	TRBV5-4	TRBD2	TRBJ2-1	.
CASSPTGAGTYEQYF	TGTGCCAGCTCTCCAACAGGGGCAGGGACATACGAGCAGTACTTC	TRBV18	TRBD1	TRBJ2-7	.
CASRGLRADTQYF	TGTGCCAGCAGAGGGTTGCGGGCAGATACGCAGTATTTT	TRBV6-6	.	TRBJ2-3	.
CASSAGDNYGYTF	TGTGCCAGCAGTGCAGGGGATAACTATGGCTACACCTTC	TRBV2	.	TRBJ1-2	.
CASSDSVAGGSNEQFF	TGTGCCAGCAGTGACTCGGTAGCGGGGGGGAGCAATGAGCAGTTCTTC	TRBV6-4	TRBD2	TRBJ2-1	.
CAISESNRGVDGYTF	TGTGCCATCAGTGAGTCGAACAGGGGGGTAGATGGCTACACCTTC	TRBV10-3	TRBD1	TRBJ1-2	.
CASSLATVSHRELFF	TGTGCCAGCAGTTTAGCGACAGTAAGCCACCGGGAGCTGTTTTTT	TRBV27	.	TRBJ2-2	.
CASSRLAGGPSTDTQYF	TGTGCCAGCTCTCGACTAGCGGGAGGGCCGAGCACAGATACGCAGTATTTT	TRBV18	TRBD2	TRBJ2-3	.
CASSLNPGLGTDTQYF	TGCGCCAGCAGCCTAAATCCTGGGCTTGGCACAGATACGCAGTATTTT	TRBV4-1	.	TRBJ2-3	.
CASSQDGRKDTEAFF	TGTGCCAGCAGCCAAGATGGGAGGAAGGACACTGAAGCTTTCTTT	TRBV4-2	.	TRBJ1-1	.
CASGDRAGQETQYF	TGTGCCAGCGGAGACAGAGCGGGCCAAGAGACCCAGTACTTC	TRBV19	.	TRBJ2-5	few